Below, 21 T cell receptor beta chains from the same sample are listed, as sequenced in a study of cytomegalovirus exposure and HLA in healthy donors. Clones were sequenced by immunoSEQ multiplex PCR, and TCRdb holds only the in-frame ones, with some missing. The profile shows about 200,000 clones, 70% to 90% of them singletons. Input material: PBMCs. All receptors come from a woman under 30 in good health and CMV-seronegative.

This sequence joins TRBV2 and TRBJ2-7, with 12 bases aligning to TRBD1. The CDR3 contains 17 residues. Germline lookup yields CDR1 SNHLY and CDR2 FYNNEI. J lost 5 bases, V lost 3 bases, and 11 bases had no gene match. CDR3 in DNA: TGTGCCAGCAGTGAGCATCGGACCGGGACAGGGGGCAACGAGCAGTACTTC. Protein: CASSEHRTGTGGNEQYF.

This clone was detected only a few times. The CDR3: CASSFSAGGTGELFF. CDR3 DNA: TGTGCCAGCAGTTTTTCAGCGGGAGGAACCGGGGAGCTGTTTTTT. The chain is built from TRBV28 and TRBJ2-2, with 9 bases that match TRBD2. The CDR3 has 15 residues. After removal of 3 bases from V and 5 bases from J, the junction contained 4 bases not matched to a gene. The germline V gene encodes CDR1 MDHEN and CDR2 SYDVKM.

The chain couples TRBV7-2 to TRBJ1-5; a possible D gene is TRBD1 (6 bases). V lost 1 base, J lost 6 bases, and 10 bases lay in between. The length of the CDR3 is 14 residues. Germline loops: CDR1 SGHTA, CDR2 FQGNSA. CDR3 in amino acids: CASSLDRAGQPQHF. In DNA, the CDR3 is TGTGCCAGCAGCTTAGACAGGGCGGGTCAGCCCCAGCATTTT.

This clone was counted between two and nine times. As DNA, the CDR3 is TGTGCCAGCAGTTCGGGACAGAACTACGAGCAGTACTTC. It specifies CASSSGQNYEQYF. This chain joins TRBV28 and TRBJ2-7, with 7 bases matching TRBD1. Germline assignment: CDR1 MDHEN and CDR2 SYDVKM. Trimming cost V 4 bases and J 3 bases; bases outside gene matches: 3. This CDR3 has 13 amino acids.

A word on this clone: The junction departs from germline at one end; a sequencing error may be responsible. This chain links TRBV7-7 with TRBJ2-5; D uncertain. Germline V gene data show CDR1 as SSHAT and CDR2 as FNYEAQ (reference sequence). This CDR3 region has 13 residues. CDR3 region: CASSLYRQETQYF. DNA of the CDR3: TGTGCTAGCAGCTTATACAGACAAGAGACCCAGTACTTC.

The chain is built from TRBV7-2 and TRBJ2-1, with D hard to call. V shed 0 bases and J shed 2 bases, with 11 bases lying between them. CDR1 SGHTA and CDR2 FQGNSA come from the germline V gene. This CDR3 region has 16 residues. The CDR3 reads CASSLATSYPYNEQFF. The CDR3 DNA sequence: TGTGCCAGCAGCTTAGCTACATCATATCCCTACAATGAGCAGTTCTTC.

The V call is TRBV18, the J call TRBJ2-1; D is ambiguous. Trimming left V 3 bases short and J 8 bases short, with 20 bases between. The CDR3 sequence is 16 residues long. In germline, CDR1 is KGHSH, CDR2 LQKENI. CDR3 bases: TGTGCCAGCTCACCCGCGGTGGGGTCCCTCAGCGATGAGCAGTTCTTC. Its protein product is CASSPAVGSLSDEQFF.

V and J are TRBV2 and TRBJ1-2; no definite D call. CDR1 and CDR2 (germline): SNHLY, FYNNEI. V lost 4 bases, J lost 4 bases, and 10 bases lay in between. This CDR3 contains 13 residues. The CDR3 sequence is CASSAGSGYGYTF. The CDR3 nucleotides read TGTGCCAGCAGTGCCGGGAGTGGCTATGGCTACACCTTC.

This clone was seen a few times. The CDR3 DNA reads as TGTGCTAGTGGTTTGATGGGACAGGATAATGAAAAACTGTTTTTT. Translated, it gives CASGLMGQDNEKLFF. The chain links TRBV12-5 to TRBJ1-4; 8 bases fit TRBD1. The germline CDR1 and CDR2 sequences are LGHNT and FRNRAP. This CDR3 contains 15 residues. V dropped 2 bases and J dropped 4; count of bases not matched to a gene: 3.

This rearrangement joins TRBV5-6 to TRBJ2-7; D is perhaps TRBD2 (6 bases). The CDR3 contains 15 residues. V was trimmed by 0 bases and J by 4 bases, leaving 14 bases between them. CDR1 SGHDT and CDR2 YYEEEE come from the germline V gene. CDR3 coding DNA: TGTGCCAGCAGCTTGGGGGGGACTGGGAGGTACGAGCAGTACTTC. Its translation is CASSLGGTGRYEQYF.

This CDR3 reads CASSFRGGGNYEQYF. DNA for the CDR3: TGTGCCAGCAGCTTCCGAGGAGGGGGCAACTACGAGCAGTACTTC. The chain combines TRBV7-2 with TRBJ2-7; TRBD1 is a possible D gene (7 bases). The CDR3 extends over 15 amino acids. Germline V CDR1 and CDR2: SGHTA, FQGNSA. Trimming cost V 3 bases and J 3 bases, with 15 bases left between them.

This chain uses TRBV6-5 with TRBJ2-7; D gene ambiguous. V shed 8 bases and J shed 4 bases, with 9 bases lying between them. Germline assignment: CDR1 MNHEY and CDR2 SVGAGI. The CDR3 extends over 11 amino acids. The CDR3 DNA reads TGTGCCAGCGGGCAGGTATACGAGCAGTACTTC. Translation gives CASGQVYEQYF.

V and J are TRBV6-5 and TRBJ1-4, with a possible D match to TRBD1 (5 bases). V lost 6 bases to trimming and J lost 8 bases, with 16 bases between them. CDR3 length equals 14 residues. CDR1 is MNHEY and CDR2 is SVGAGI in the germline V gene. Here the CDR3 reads CASSLTEGAEKLFF. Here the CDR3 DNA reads TGTGCCAGCAGCCTGACAGAGGGAGCGGAAAAACTGTTTTTT.

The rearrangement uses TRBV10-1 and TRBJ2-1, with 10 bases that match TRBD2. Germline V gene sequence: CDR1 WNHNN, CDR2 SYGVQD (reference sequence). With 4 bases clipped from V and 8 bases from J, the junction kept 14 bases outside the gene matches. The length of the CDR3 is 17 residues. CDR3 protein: CASSAGTSAKKRHEQFF. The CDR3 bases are TGCGCCAGCAGTGCCGGGACTAGCGCCAAGAAAAGACATGAGCAGTTCTTC.

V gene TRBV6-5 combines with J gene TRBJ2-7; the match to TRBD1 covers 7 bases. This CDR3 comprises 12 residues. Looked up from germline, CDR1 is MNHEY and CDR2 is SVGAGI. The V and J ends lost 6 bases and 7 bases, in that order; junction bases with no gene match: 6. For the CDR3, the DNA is TGTGCCAGCAGAGGGACAGCCCCAGAGCAGTACTTC. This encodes CASRGTAPEQYF.

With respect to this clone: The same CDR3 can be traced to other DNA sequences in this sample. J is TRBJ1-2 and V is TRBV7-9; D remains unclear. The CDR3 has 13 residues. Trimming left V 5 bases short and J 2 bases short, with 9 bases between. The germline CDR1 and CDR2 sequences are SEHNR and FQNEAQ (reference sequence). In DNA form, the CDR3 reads TGTGCCAGCAGCCTGGGCAGGAACTATGGCTACACCTTC. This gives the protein CASSLGRNYGYTF.

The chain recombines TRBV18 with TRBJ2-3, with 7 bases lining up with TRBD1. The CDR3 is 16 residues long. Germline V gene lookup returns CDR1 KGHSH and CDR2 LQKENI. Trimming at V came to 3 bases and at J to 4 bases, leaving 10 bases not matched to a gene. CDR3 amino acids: CASSPREQGYADTQYF. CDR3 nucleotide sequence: TGTGCCAGCTCACCTAGAGAACAGGGGTATGCAGATACGCAGTATTTT.

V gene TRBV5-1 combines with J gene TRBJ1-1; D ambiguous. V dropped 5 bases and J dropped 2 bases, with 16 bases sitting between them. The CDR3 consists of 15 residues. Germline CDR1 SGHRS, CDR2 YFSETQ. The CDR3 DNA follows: TGCGCCAGCAGGATAACGATGGGCGGAAACACTGAAGCTTTCTTT. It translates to CASRITMGGNTEAFF.

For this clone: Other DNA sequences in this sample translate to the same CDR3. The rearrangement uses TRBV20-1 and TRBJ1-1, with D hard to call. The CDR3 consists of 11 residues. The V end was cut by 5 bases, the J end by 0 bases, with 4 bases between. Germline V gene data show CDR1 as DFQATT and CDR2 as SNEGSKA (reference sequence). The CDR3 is CSAQLNTEAFF. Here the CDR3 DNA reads TGCAGTGCTCAACTGAACACTGAAGCTTTCTTT.

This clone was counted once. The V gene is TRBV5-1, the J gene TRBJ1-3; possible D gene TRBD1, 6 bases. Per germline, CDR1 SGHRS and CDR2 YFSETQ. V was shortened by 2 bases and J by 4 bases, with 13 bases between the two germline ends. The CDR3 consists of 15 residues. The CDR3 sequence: CASSFEGGHGNTIYF. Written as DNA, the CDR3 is TGCGCCAGCAGCTTTGAGGGGGGTCACGGAAACACCATATATTTT.

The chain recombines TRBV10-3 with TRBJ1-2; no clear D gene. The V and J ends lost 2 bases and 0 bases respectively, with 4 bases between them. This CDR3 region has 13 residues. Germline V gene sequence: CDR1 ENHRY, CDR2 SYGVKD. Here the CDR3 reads CAISETTNYGYTF. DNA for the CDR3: TGTGCCATCAGTGAGACCACTAACTATGGCTACACCTTC.